This T cell receptor (beta chain) appears in the sequencing data of a study of T cell changes during pregnancy in multiple sclerosis. Germline CDR1 and CDR2: MRHNA and SNTAGT. CDR3 length: 14 amino acids. V gave up 2 bases and J gave up 3 bases, with 11 bases separating them. Generated by immunoSEQ multiplex PCR, the TCRdb table keeps only in-frame clones and is missing some. The table records some 30,000 clones, under 95% of them present only once. The gene calls are TRBV6-4 and TRBJ2-7, with D possibly being TRBD1 (6 bases). The input for sequencing was peripheral blood, taken in the first trimester of pregnancy. This TCR derives from a female donor in good health, enrolled as a control in a pregnancy study. CDR3 nucleotide sequence: TGTGCCAGCAGTGACACCCCACAGGGCTACGAGCAGTACTTC. Amino acid sequence: CASSDTPQGYEQYF.